A selection of T cell receptor beta chains follows, all from one sample in a study of blood T cell repertoires in COVID-19. Sequencing was performed with immunoSEQ multiplex PCR; in TCRdb, only in-frame clones are kept and a portion is missing. The table lists 110,000 to 150,000 clones, more than 70% of them singletons. The specimen was peripheral blood. These receptor sequences come from a woman between 55 and 75 years old with acute or convalescent COVID-19. The CDR3 runs from the conserved cysteine through the conserved F or W. Each record gives: clone size, J gene, V gene, D gene, CDR3 DNA, CDR3 protein. The D gene is left open where the match is weak. A row's size may be missing; if present it is once, few, many or a size class.

few	TRBJ1-6	TRBV2	.	TGTGCCAGCAGCGAAGGGAGGGGTGGAAATTCACCCCTCCACTTT	CASSEGRGGNSPLHF
once	TRBJ1-1	TRBV11-3	.	TGTGCCAGCAGCTTAGGGCAGAACACTGAAGCTTTCTTT	CASSLGQNTEAFF
.	TRBJ2-5	TRBV20-1	TRBD2	TGCAGTCCTAGTGGCGGGGGGCCCCGGGAGACCCAGTACTTC	CSPSGGGPRETQYF
.	TRBJ1-3	TRBV6-5	.	TGTGCCAGCAGTTCAGGGGCGGGAAACACCATATATTTT	CASSSGAGNTIYF
few	TRBJ2-4	TRBV30	TRBD1	TGTGCCTACAGGCCAGGGGGAGCCAAAAACATTCAGTACTTC	CAYRPGGAKNIQYF
.	TRBJ2-3	TRBV4-3	.	TGCGCCAGCAGCCAAGACTTCCTCTCTAGAAATACGCAGTATTTT	CASSQDFLSRNTQYF
.	TRBJ2-2	TRBV19	TRBD2	TGTGCCAGTAGTACTAGCGGGGGGACCGGGGAGCTGTTTTTT	CASSTSGGTGELFF
once	TRBJ1-1	TRBV19	.	TGTGCCAGTAGTATTTGGGGGGGAGAGGCTTTCTTT	CASSIWGGEAFF
.	TRBJ2-5	TRBV10-1	.	TGCGCCAGCAGTGGTGGACAGAAAGAGACCCAGTACTTC	CASSGGQKETQYF
.	TRBJ2-7	TRBV18	TRBD1	TGTGCCAGCTCACAATGGGCCATAGGACAGGGGACCTACGAGCAGTACTTC	CASSQWAIGQGTYEQYF
.	TRBJ2-7	TRBV2	.	TGTGCCAGCAGTAGGACTCAGGACTACGAGCAGTACTTC	CASSRTQDYEQYF
.	TRBJ2-5	TRBV5-1	TRBD2	TGCGCCAGCAGCTTGGGGCGGGGGGTCAATTTGGGAGAGACCCAGTACTTC	CASSLGRGVNLGETQYF
.	TRBJ1-3	TRBV4-2	.	TGTGCCAGCAGCCAAGGAGGGAGTGAAAACACCATATATTTT	CASSQGGSENTIYF
.	TRBJ1-1	TRBV7-2	TRBD1	TGTGCCAGCAGCTTATGGACAGGGGGCGAAGGTACTGAAGCTTTCTTT	CASSLWTGGEGTEAFF
.	TRBJ1-1	TRBV4-3	.	TGCGCCAGCAGCCAAGATAGACTGACTGAAGCTTTCTTT	CASSQDRLTEAFF
few	TRBJ1-6	TRBV4-2	.	TGTGCCAGCAGCCAAGGGGCAGGATTGAGAAATTCACCCCTCCACTTT	CASSQGAGLRNSPLHF
.	TRBJ2-3	TRBV3-1/TRBV3-2	.	TGTGCCAGCAGCCAACCCAGGGTTACAGATACGCAGTATTTT	CASSQPRVTDTQYF
.	TRBJ2-5	TRBV27	TRBD2	TGTGCCAGCAGTTCCGCCGGGACTAGGGAGACCCAGTACTTC	CASSSAGTRETQYF
.	TRBJ1-5	TRBV6-5	TRBD1	TGTGCCAGCAGCGGGACAGGGAATGGCAATCAGCCCCAGCATTTT	CASSGTGNGNQPQHF
.	TRBJ1-6	TRBV4-2	.	TGTGCCAGCAGCCAAGATCGGAGGCTCAGGCCCCTCCACTTT	CASSQDRRLRPLHF
.	TRBJ1-1	TRBV11-3	TRBD1	TGTGCCAGCAGCCCGCGACAGGGAAGGAACACTGAAGCTTTCTTT	CASSPRQGRNTEAFF
.	TRBJ2-7	TRBV9	TRBD2	TGTGCCAGCAGCGTAGGTAGCGGGGGGGCCAGGAGTGAGCAGTACTTC	CASSVGSGGARSEQYF
.	TRBJ1-1	TRBV11-3	.	TGTGCCAGCAGCTTAGACGGGGGTGGGACTGAAGCTTTCTTT	CASSLDGGGTEAFF
.	TRBJ2-3	TRBV6-5	TRBD2	TGTGCCAGCAAACTAGCGGGGTCTCCAGATACGCAGTATTTT	CASKLAGSPDTQYF
.	TRBJ2-5	TRBV3-1/TRBV3-2	TRBD2	TGTGCCAGCAGCCCAGCGGGGGGATCCCAAGAGACCCAGTACTTC	CASSPAGGSQETQYF
.	TRBJ2-7	TRBV19	.	TGTGCCACCAGGGAAGGTTACGAGCAGTACTTC	CATREGYEQYF
.	TRBJ2-1	TRBV20-1	.	TGCAGTGCTAGTCCCCATCGGGTCGGCACCAATGAGCAGTTCTTC	CSASPHRVGTNEQFF
many	TRBJ1-3	TRBV30	.	TGTGCCTGGAGTGTACGCCGGGACATTGGAAACACCATATATTTT	CAWSVRRDIGNTIYF
once	TRBJ2-5	TRBV2	TRBD1	TGTGCCAGCAGTGAAGCCCGACGGACAGGGAAAGAGACCCAGTACTTC	CASSEARRTGKETQYF